The rows below give T cell receptor beta chains drawn from one sample of a study of control samples from healthy donors and cancer patients. Assay: immunoSEQ multiplex PCR; the TCRdb copy retains only in-frame clones and omits some. Here the sample spans some 130,000 clones, 70% to 90% being singletons. Sequencing used blood. These receptors were obtained from a man aged 35 to 55 in good health. CDR3s include the opening cysteine and the closing phenylalanine or tryptophan. Each record gives: D gene, clone size, J gene, V gene, CDR3 protein, CDR3 DNA. A D gene is named only where the DNA matches it firmly. Size values are once, few and many counts, or a class for expanded clones, and some rows have none.

>TRBD1|NA|TRBJ2-1|TRBV29-1
CSVEDLQGVDEQFF
TGCAGCGTTGAAGATCTGCAGGGGGTGGATGAGCAGTTCTTC
>TRBD1|NA|TRBJ1-6|TRBV7-2
CASSPEGQGNSPLHF
TGTGCCAGCAGCCCAGAGGGACAGGGGAATTCACCCCTCCACTTT
>NA|NA|TRBJ2-2|TRBV25-1
CASTHRGGTGELFF
TGTGCCAGCACTCACAGGGGAGGCACCGGGGAGCTGTTTTTT
>TRBD1|NA|TRBJ1-5|TRBV28
CASINTGGSNQPQHF
TGTGCCAGCATTAACACAGGGGGGAGCAATCAGCCCCAGCATTTT
>TRBD1|NA|TRBJ1-4|TRBV5-5
CASSLRDRGLGNEKLFF
TGTGCCAGCAGCTTGAGGGACAGGGGGCTGGGGAATGAAAAACTGTTTTTT
>NA|NA|TRBJ1-6|TRBV9
CASSVVGNNSPLHF
TGTGCCAGCAGCGTCGTAGGTAATAATTCACCCCTCCACTTT
>TRBD1|once|TRBJ2-2|TRBV5-4
CASSLGDRLAGELFF
TGTGCCAGCAGCTTAGGGGACAGGCTGGCCGGGGAGCTGTTTTTT
>NA|NA|TRBJ2-3|TRBV4-2
CASSPGPSGDTQYF
TGTGCCAGCAGCCCCGGCCCCTCCGGGGATACGCAGTATTTT
>TRBD2|few|TRBJ2-7|TRBV4-1
CASSQQPGLASEQYF
TGCGCCAGCAGCCAGCAACCGGGACTAGCATCCGAGCAGTACTTC
>NA|NA|TRBJ1-5|TRBV19
CASSIGGGSNQPQHF
TGTGCCAGTAGTATTGGGGGGGGGAGCAATCAGCCCCAGCATTTT
>NA|NA|TRBJ1-4|TRBV2
CASSGDSEKLFF
TGTGCCAGCAGTGGAGACAGTGAAAAACTGTTTTTT
>TRBD2|NA|TRBJ2-6|TRBV5-1
CASSPRGGRNSGANVLTF
TGCGCCAGCAGCCCCCGGGGGGGGAGGAACTCTGGGGCCAACGTCCTGACTTTC
>TRBD2|NA|TRBJ2-3|TRBV2
CASSELVYGGADTQYF
TGTGCCAGCAGTGAATTGGTTTACGGGGGGGCAGATACGCAGTATTTT
>NA|NA|TRBJ2-2|TRBV30
CAWSVNRARTGELFF
TGTGCCTGGAGTGTAAACAGGGCGAGGACCGGGGAGCTGTTTTTT
>NA|NA|TRBJ1-1|TRBV5-1
CASSLAGSANTEAFF
TGCGCCAGCAGCTTGGCGGGGTCGGCGAACACTGAAGCTTTCTTT
>NA|NA|TRBJ1-6|TRBV6-1
CASSEGKGNSPLHF
TGTGCCAGCAGTGAAGGGAAGGGAAACTCACCCCTCCACTTT
>NA|NA|TRBJ1-5|TRBV19
CASSIAPGDNQPQHF
TGTGCCAGTAGTATAGCACCGGGAGACAATCAGCCCCAGCATTTT
>NA|NA|TRBJ2-3|TRBV24-1
CATSVRDTQYF
TGTGCCACCAGTGTGAGGGATACGCAGTATTTT
>TRBD1|NA|TRBJ1-2|TRBV19
CASRDRGSDGYTF
TGTGCCAGTAGGGACAGGGGCTCTGACGGCTACACCTTC
>NA|NA|TRBJ2-7|TRBV7-2
CASSLVFNEQYF
TGTGCCAGCAGCTTAGTTTTTAACGAGCAGTACTTC
>NA|NA|TRBJ1-1|TRBV18
CASSRGEIENTEAFF
TGTGCCAGCTCACGCGGAGAGATTGAGAACACTGAAGCTTTCTTT
>NA|NA|TRBJ1-1|TRBV7-8
CASSLEGNTEAFF
TGTGCCAGCAGCTTAGAGGGGAACACTGAAGCTTTCTTT
>NA|NA|TRBJ2-7|TRBV7-9
CASNDGSRFDPYF
TGTGCCAGCAACGACGGCTCACGGTTTGACCCGTACTTC
>NA|NA|TRBJ1-2|TRBV5-1
CASSLGSSSNYGYTF
TGCGCCAGCAGCTTGGGCAGCAGCTCTAACTATGGCTACACCTTC
>TRBD1|NA|TRBJ1-6|TRBV19
CASKQGFSPLHF
TGTGCCAGTAAACAGGGGTTTTCACCCCTCCACTTT
>TRBD1|few|TRBJ1-1|TRBV27
CASSSAGQGGNTEAFF
TGTGCCAGCAGTTCAGCTGGACAGGGGGGGAACACTGAAGCTTTCTTT
>TRBD1|NA|TRBJ2-2|TRBV25-1
CASSDPGQGLYTGELFF
TGTGCCAGCAGTGACCCGGGACAGGGGCTGTACACCGGGGAGCTGTTTTTT
>NA|NA|TRBJ1-2|TRBV13
CASSFQGNYGYTF
TGTGCCAGCAGCTTTCAGGGCAACTATGGCTACACCTTC
>TRBD1|NA|TRBJ2-2|TRBV6-6
CASTGQGKTGELFF
TGTGCCAGCACGGGACAGGGGAAGACCGGGGAGCTGTTTTTT
>TRBD2|NA|TRBJ2-3|TRBV5-1
CASSFGAGGDTQYF
TGCGCCAGCAGCTTTGGGGCGGGAGGAGATACGCAGTATTTT
>TRBD2|NA|TRBJ2-1|TRBV4-1
CASSQDSGGGLYEQFF
TGCGCCAGCAGCCAAGATTCCGGGGGGGGCCTTTATGAGCAGTTCTTC